This passage covers 25 T cell receptor beta chains from one sample sequenced in a study of cytomegalovirus exposure and HLA in healthy donors. Using immunoSEQ multiplex PCR, the repertoire was profiled, and TCRdb retains in-frame clones only, with some absent. The sample lists approximately 180,000 clones; approximately 86% were seen once. Material: PBMCs. All receptors come from a man younger than 35 in good health and CMV-seropositive.

The CDR3 nucleotides are TGTGCCAGCAGTGATCCGCCCGGGGGAAAGGCAGATACGCAGTATTTT. Its protein product is CASSDPPGGKADTQYF. The chain uses TRBV6-1 and TRBJ2-3; D is perhaps TRBD2 (6 bases). V lost 3 bases to trimming and J lost 4 bases, with 17 bases between them. The CDR3 loop spans 16 amino acids. Germline V gives CDR1 MNHNS, CDR2 SASEGT.

The chain links TRBV30 to TRBJ1-2, with unresolved D. Trimming removed 2 bases from V and 5 bases from J, with 6 bases in between. This CDR3 comprises 11 residues. Germline V gene lookup returns CDR1 GTSNPN and CDR2 SVGIG (reference sequence). The CDR3 reads CAWSSNYGYTF. The CDR3 DNA reads TGTGCCTGGAGTTCCAATTATGGCTACACCTTC. Filled out from reference TRBV30 and TRBJ1-2, the complete variable domain reads SQTIHQWPATLVQPVGSPLSLECTVEGTSNPNLYWYRQAAGRGLQLLFYSVGIGQISSEVPQNLSASRPQDRQFILSSKKLLLSDSGFYLCAWSSNYGYTFGSGTRLTVV.

The chain carries TRBV6-6 and TRBJ2-7; D may be TRBD2 (6 bases). This CDR3 comprises 14 residues. Germline values: CDR1 MNHNY, CDR2 SVGAGI (reference sequence). Trimming removed 6 bases at V and 2 bases at J, with 14 bases between. CDR3 region: CASRPRGTPYEQYF. CDR3 sequence (DNA): TGTGCCAGCAGGCCCCGGGGGACCCCCTACGAGCAGTACTTC.

This chain links TRBV7-2 with TRBJ2-1; 8 nucleotides match TRBD2. The CDR3 is made up of 10 amino acids. CDR1 is SGHTA and CDR2 is FQGNSA in the germline V gene. The J segment lost 16 bases and the V segment lost 8 bases, leaving 7 bases of the junction unmatched. The CDR3 here is CASGAGGQFF. CDR3 DNA: TGTGCCAGCGGGGCGGGAGGTCAATTCTTC.

The CDR3 loop is CASSLGQGWYEQYF. CDR3 bases: TGTGCCAGCAGCTTGGGACAGGGTTGGTACGAGCAGTACTTC. This chain uses TRBV5-6 with TRBJ2-7; TRBD1 agrees at 7 bases. CDR3 length: 14 amino acids. V was pared by 0 bases and J by 4 bases, with 4 bases of the junction left unmatched. Looked up from germline, CDR1 is SGHDT and CDR2 is YYEEEE.

V usage is TRBV7-9 and J usage is TRBJ2-7; 9 bases map to TRBD1. CDR1 and CDR2 (germline): SEHNR, FQNEAQ (reference sequence). With V trimmed by 4 bases and J by 7 bases, 8 bases remained unmatched. The CDR3 sequence is 14 residues long. CDR3 DNA: TGTGCCAGCAGCTCACCGGGACAGGGTTTAGAGCAGTACTTC. As protein: CASSSPGQGLEQYF.

The rearrangement joins TRBV2 to TRBJ2-2, with TRBD1 matching over 8 bases. This CDR3 is 15 amino acids long. Germline CDR1 SNHLY, CDR2 FYNNEI. V trimming: 5 bases; J trimming: 6 bases; junction bases outside the gene matches: 8. CDR3 DNA sequence: TGTGCCAGCAGTTCTTTAGACAGGGGCCCCGGGGAGCTGTTTTTT. It encodes CASSSLDRGPGELFF.

The chain links TRBV5-6 to TRBJ2-3, with TRBD2 matching over 9 bases. The length of the CDR3 is 15 residues. The V gene end was trimmed by 4 bases and the J gene end by 7 bases; junction bases not matched to a gene: 10. Per germline, CDR1 SGHDT and CDR2 YYEEEE. The CDR3 sequence: CASSPGPLAGHTQYF. The CDR3 DNA reads TGTGCCAGCAGCCCCGGCCCGCTAGCGGGGCATACGCAGTATTTT.

The V gene is TRBV4-3, the J gene TRBJ2-2, with a weak D call TRBD2 (5 bases). The CDR3 consists of 17 residues. Germline V gene data show CDR1 as LGHNA and CDR2 as YSLEER. V lost 0 bases, J lost 0 bases, and 11 bases lay in between. CDR3 sequence: CASSQDQSGSNTGELFF. The CDR3 DNA sequence: TGCGCCAGCAGCCAAGATCAAAGCGGATCGAACACCGGGGAGCTGTTTTTT.

In DNA, the CDR3 is TGTGCCAGCAGCTTGCGGTCAGGGGGAAGAAACACCATATATTTT. Encoded protein: CASSLRSGGRNTIYF. The rearrangement joins TRBV5-6 to TRBJ1-3, with 7 bases fitting TRBD1. Germline values: CDR1 SGHDT, CDR2 YYEEEE. The CDR3 length is 15 residues. The V segment lost 1 base and the J segment 5 bases; nucleotides outside the gene matches: 6.

V usage is TRBV9 and J usage is TRBJ2-1, with 12 positions matching TRBD2. V lost 4 bases, J lost 1 base, and 3 bases stayed unmatched. Germline V CDR1 and CDR2: SGDLS, YYNGEE. The CDR3 has 16 residues. The CDR3: CASSQTSGRSYNEQFF. In DNA form, the CDR3 reads TGTGCCAGCAGCCAAACTAGCGGGAGGTCCTACAATGAGCAGTTCTTC.

This chain joins TRBV29-1 and TRBJ2-1; 9 nucleotides agree with TRBD2. This CDR3 has 15 amino acids. Germline V gene sequence: CDR1 SQVTM, CDR2 ANQGSEA. J was trimmed by 8 bases and V by 3 bases; bases with no gene match: 11. The CDR3 nucleotides read TGCAGCGTTGAGAATCTAGCGGGGAGGGGCGATGAGCAGTTCTTC. Its translation: CSVENLAGRGDEQFF.

The V call is TRBV5-1, the J call TRBJ2-7, with 8 bases aligning to TRBD1. Germline V gene lookup returns CDR1 SGHRS and CDR2 YFSETQ. V lost 2 bases and J lost 3; bases outside the gene matches: 4. The CDR3 contains 14 residues. The CDR3 here is CASSLSRGLYEQYF. CDR3 coding DNA: TGCGCCAGCAGCTTAAGCAGGGGGCTCTACGAGCAGTACTTC.

V usage is TRBV6-5 and J usage is TRBJ2-1; D gene uncertain. Trimming shortened V by 2 bases and J by 8 bases, and 13 bases separated the two germline ends. Germline CDR1 reads MNHEY; CDR2 reads SVGAGI. The CDR3 runs to 14 residues. The CDR3 spells CASSYGTPRDEQFF. CDR3 in DNA: TGTGCCAGCAGTTACGGAACTCCCCGGGATGAGCAGTTCTTC.

The chain joins TRBV4-2 to TRBJ2-3; D call uncertain. CDR1 is LGHNA, CDR2 YNFKEQ, per germline. V was shortened by 0 bases and J by 5 bases, with 9 bases between the two germline ends. The CDR3 extends over 14 amino acids. CDR3 amino acids: CASSQDVGQDTQYF. As DNA, the CDR3 is TGTGCCAGCAGCCAAGATGTGGGCCAAGATACGCAGTATTTT.

The chain carries TRBV29-1 and TRBJ2-1; a possible D gene is TRBD2 (5 bases). V lost 1 base and J lost 1, with 8 bases in between. The CDR3 consists of 14 residues. Germline V lookup: CDR1 SQVTM, CDR2 ANQGSEA. The CDR3 nucleotides read TGCAGCGTTGAAGTCACGGGGTCCTACAATGAGCAGTTCTTC. It yields the protein CSVEVTGSYNEQFF.

The genes are TRBV5-6 and TRBJ1-1; D possibly corresponds to TRBD1 (5 bases). The germline V and J ends were trimmed by 4 bases and 4 bases, with 8 bases remaining between them. This CDR3 has 12 amino acids. Germline loops: CDR1 SGHDT, CDR2 YYEEEE. CDR3 nucleotides: TGTGCCAGCAGCCCAGGGTCCACTGAAGCTTTCTTT. This encodes CASSPGSTEAFF.

The genes are TRBV9 and TRBJ2-1, with D possibly matching TRBD1 (5 bases). The germline V and J ends were trimmed by 2 bases and 8 bases, with 23 bases remaining between them. The CDR3 spans 17 residues. Germline assignment: CDR1 SGDLS and CDR2 YYNGEE. The CDR3 DNA follows: TGTGCCAGCAGCGTTGCTTCGGTCCCGGACAAAGGGTATGAGCAGTTCTTC. As protein: CASSVASVPDKGYEQFF.

The chain is built from TRBV2 and TRBJ1-5, with TRBD1 identical over 11 bases. The trim removed 10 bases at V and 6 bases at J, leaving 2 bases unmatched. The CDR3 extends over 12 amino acids. Germline V gene lookup returns CDR1 SNHLY and CDR2 FYNNEI. The CDR3 spells CAMGQGGQPQHF. CDR3 DNA: TGTGCCATGGGACAGGGGGGTCAGCCCCAGCATTTT.

The chain has TRBV10-1 and TRBJ1-5; 8 nucleotides align to TRBD1. Germline V CDR1 and CDR2: WNHNN, SYGVQD (reference sequence). This CDR3 is built from 17 residues. V shed 10 bases, J shed 2 bases, and the junction held 16 bases outside the gene matches. CDR3 sequence reads: CATKEGQAIPGNQPQHF. CDR3 coding DNA: TGCGCCACAAAAGAGGGACAGGCGATTCCAGGCAATCAGCCCCAGCATTTT.

V gene TRBV7-2 combines with J gene TRBJ2-1, with 9 bases fitting TRBD2. The CDR3 runs 17 residues. Germline lookup yields CDR1 SGHTA and CDR2 FQGNSA. Trimming at V came to 5 bases and at J to 7 bases, leaving 15 bases not matched to a gene. The CDR3 reads CASSGRLADDGINEQFF. The CDR3 bases are TGTGCCAGCAGCGGACGACTAGCGGATGACGGGATAAATGAGCAGTTCTTC.

The rearrangement joins TRBV28 to TRBJ1-4; D is possibly TRBD1 (6 bases). Germline loops: CDR1 MDHEN, CDR2 SYDVKM. Trimming shortened V by 4 bases and J by 6 bases, and 15 bases separated the two germline ends. This CDR3 has 15 amino acids. The CDR3 region is CASSSWTARDEKLFF. CDR3 in DNA: TGTGCCAGCAGTTCCTGGACAGCCAGGGATGAAAAACTGTTTTTT.

The rearrangement uses TRBV27 and TRBJ2-3, with unresolved D. V lost 3 bases and J lost 6, with 4 bases in between. Germline V lookup: CDR1 MNHEY, CDR2 SMNVEV (reference sequence). This CDR3 comprises 11 residues. In nucleotides, the CDR3 is TGTGCCAGCAGTTTGGGCGATACGCAGTATTTT. Translated, it gives CASSLGDTQYF.

As regards this clone: One end of the junction is discordant with germline, which a read error may explain. The chain employs TRBV7-7 and TRBJ2-1; 8 bases are a match to TRBD2. Looked up from germline, CDR1 is SSHAT and CDR2 is FNYEAQ (reference sequence). The CDR3 extends over 15 amino acids. The CDR3 loop reads CASSLASGRSNEQFF. CDR3 in DNA: TGTGCTAGCAGCTTAGCCAGCGGGAGAAGCAATGAGCAGTTCTTC.

This chain links TRBV27 with TRBJ1-2; D gene ambiguous. Trimming took 6 bases from V and 6 from J, leaving 20 bases between them. Germline V CDR1 and CDR2: MNHEY, SMNVEV (reference sequence). The CDR3 sequence is 15 residues long. This CDR3 is CASSLGRTRVDGYTF. The CDR3 DNA reads as TGTGCCAGCAGCTTAGGACGGACGAGGGTTGATGGCTACACCTTC.